In its sample, the clone carrying this T cell receptor (beta chain) was seen many times. The antigen is not known. This entry comes from a study of early T cells in non-severe SARS-CoV-2 infection. Looking at the study overall: Sequencing was performed on bulk RNA from unsorted whole blood, leaving chains unpaired.

The protocol attached unique molecular identifiers to individual cDNA molecules. TCRdb reanalysed the 5' RACE reads using MiXCR and keeps one entry per CDR3 protein. This sample yields around 32,000 distinct CDR3 sequences, of which approximately 5.2% are seen a single time; 5% to 7% belongs to the top ten. Germline V gives CDR1 DFQATT, CDR2 SNEGSKA (reference sequence). The V and J ends lost 4 bases and 1 base respectively, with 15 bases between them. CDR3 size: 15 residues. Regarding the study as a whole: Comparison of clonotypes with VDJdb favored anti-spike CD8 responses while missing private and CD4 specificities.

The rearrangement uses TRBV20-1 and TRBJ2-3; D uncertain. Material for sequencing was whole blood. This sequence originates from an adult who was a healthcare worker with PCR-confirmed SARS-CoV-2 infection or an uninfected control (not recorded which). The DNA of the CDR3 is TGCAGTGCTACCCGACTCCGTGGAGGCACAGATACGCAGTATTTT. Its translation: CSATRLRGGTDTQYF.